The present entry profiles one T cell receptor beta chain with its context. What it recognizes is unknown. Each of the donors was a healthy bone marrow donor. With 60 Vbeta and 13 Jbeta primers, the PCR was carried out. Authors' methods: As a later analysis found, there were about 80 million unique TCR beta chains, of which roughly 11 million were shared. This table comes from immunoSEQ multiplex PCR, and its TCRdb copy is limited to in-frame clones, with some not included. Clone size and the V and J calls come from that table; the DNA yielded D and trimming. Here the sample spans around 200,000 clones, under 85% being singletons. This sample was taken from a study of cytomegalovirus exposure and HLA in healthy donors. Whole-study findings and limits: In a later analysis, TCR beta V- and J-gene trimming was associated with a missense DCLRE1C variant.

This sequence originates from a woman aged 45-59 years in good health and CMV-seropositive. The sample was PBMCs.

CDR3 region: CASSAFLGEGTEAFF. The CDR3 DNA reads as TGTGCCAGCAGTGCCTTCCTCGGGGAGGGCACTGAAGCTTTCTTT. The chain combines TRBV25-1 with TRBJ1-1; D gene uncertain. CDR3 size: 15 residues. Germline-derived CDR1 and CDR2 are MGHDK and SYGVNS. With 4 bases removed from V and 4 bases from J, the gap between germline ends came to 16 bases.